Listed below are T cell receptor beta chains from one sample, sequenced in a study of blood T cells in healthy people across ages. In TCRdb, the 5' RACE reads were re-called with MiXCR into one record per CDR3 protein. The data show a few hundred thousand distinct CDR3 sequences, roughly a quarter seen once. These same data were also listed under a study on T cells of mothers and their children.

The specimen sequenced was blood. Receptors were obtained from a boy aged 2 to 10 in good health. Each CDR3 is given with its conserved first and last residue. Each record gives: D gene, J gene, V gene, clone size, CDR3 protein, CDR3 DNA. The D gene is left open where the match is weak. Not all rows give a size; the values are once, few, many and, for expanded clones, a class.

.,TRBJ2-4,TRBV6-5,.,CASSFSPTRTKNIQYF,TGTGCCAGCAGTTTCAGCCCAACTCGAACCAAAAACATTCAGTACTTC
TRBD1,TRBJ2-7,TRBV20-1,.,CSATRPGQGSYEQYF,TGCAGTGCTACAAGACCTGGACAGGGGTCCTACGAGCAGTACTTC
TRBD2,TRBJ2-7,TRBV6-6,few,CASSYGRGAKSHEQYF,TGTGCCAGCAGTTACGGGCGGGGGGCGAAGTCCCACGAGCAGTACTTC
.,TRBJ2-1,TRBV3-1,.,CASSQKRTAGTKQFF,TGTGCCAGCAGCCAGAAAAGGACAGCGGGAACAAAGCAGTTCTTC
.,TRBJ1-1,TRBV29-1,.,CSGSAGTGGSEAFF,TGCAGCGGATCTGCCGGGACGGGGGGCTCTGAAGCTTTCTTT
TRBD2,TRBJ2-5,TRBV20-1,.,CSAALAGGVGETQYF,TGCAGTGCTGCACTAGCGGGGGGCGTCGGAGAGACCCAGTACTTC
.,TRBJ2-5,TRBV7-9,.,CASSLGAPFTGYQETQYF,TGTGCCAGCAGCTTAGGGGCCCCCTTTACAGGGTACCAAGAGACCCAGTACTTC
.,TRBJ1-5,TRBV28,.,CASSSTGGARGQPQHF,TGTGCCAGCAGTTCAACCGGAGGGGCACGGGGTCAGCCCCAGCATTTT
TRBD1,TRBJ1-2,TRBV9,.,CASSADRAYGYTF,TGTGCCAGCAGTGCCGACAGGGCCTATGGCTACACCTTC
TRBD1,TRBJ2-7,TRBV6-5,.,CASSYSISSGTGGYEQYF,TGTGCCAGCAGTTACTCGATTAGTTCCGGGACAGGGGGCTACGAGCAGTACTTC
.,TRBJ2-1,TRBV20-1,.,CSAEGTYNEQFF,TGCAGTGCCGAGGGGACTTACAATGAGCAGTTCTTC
.,TRBJ2-1,TRBV3-1,.,CASSLDYTEQFF,TGTGCCAGCAGCCTCGACTATACTGAGCAGTTCTTC
TRBD2,TRBJ2-7,TRBV6-1,.,CASSLDDVAGEPYEQYF,TGTGCCAGCAGTCTAGACGACGTAGCGGGAGAACCCTACGAGCAGTACTTC
.,TRBJ2-5,TRBV29-1,.,CSVERGIGEETQYF,TGCAGCGTTGAACGCGGGATAGGGGAAGAGACCCAGTACTTC
.,TRBJ2-2,TRBV29-1,few,CSVRRATGELFF,TGCAGCGTGAGGAGGGCCACCGGGGAGCTGTTTTTT
.,TRBJ2-4,TRBV12-3/TRBV12-4,.,CASRAGEEVKNIQYF,TGTGCCAGCCGGGCAGGGGAAGAGGTCAAAAACATTCAGTACTTC
.,TRBJ2-7,TRBV30,.,CAWRLPGVRYEQYF,TGTGCCTGGAGACTTCCGGGGGTTAGATACGAGCAGTACTTC
TRBD1,TRBJ1-2,TRBV12-3/TRBV12-4,.,CASSCDRVGYTF,TGTGCCAGCAGCTGTGACAGGGTTGGCTACACCTTC
TRBD1,TRBJ2-7,TRBV12-3/TRBV12-4,.,CASSFGVGTGYLYEQYF,TGTGCCAGCAGTTTCGGGGTGGGGACAGGGTATCTGTACGAGCAGTACTTC
.,TRBJ1-2,TRBV4-1,.,CASSQPREGRYGYTF,TGCGCCAGCAGCCAGCCCAGGGAAGGGCGGTATGGCTACACCTTC
TRBD1,TRBJ2-4,TRBV10-3,.,CAISEVQGNIQYF,TGTGCCATCAGTGAGGTACAGGGGAACATTCAGTACTTC
.,TRBJ1-2,TRBV10-3,.,CAISESRGADYGYTF,TGTGCCATCAGTGAGTCGCGGGGGGCCGACTATGGCTACACCTTC
.,TRBJ1-5,TRBV7-8,few,CASSLQERSNQPQHF,TGTGCCAGCAGCTTACAGGAGCGTAGCAATCAGCCCCAGCATTTT
.,TRBJ2-5,TRBV9,.,CASSVTGETQYF,TGTGCCAGCAGCGTAACGGGAGAGACCCAGTACTTC
TRBD1,TRBJ1-6,TRBV4-1,few,CASSQVRGRNNSPLHF,TGCGCCAGCAGCCAAGTCAGGGGGAGGAATAATTCACCCCTCCACTTT
TRBD2,TRBJ2-7,TRBV4-1,few,CASSRAQRESYEQYF,TGCGCCAGCAGCCGGGCCCAGCGGGAGTCCTACGAGCAGTACTTC
TRBD1,TRBJ2-7,TRBV5-1,.,CASSPGQGTDEQYF,TGCGCCAGCAGCCCCGGACAGGGGACCGACGAGCAGTACTTC
.,TRBJ2-7,TRBV29-1,.,CSVDGSYEQYF,TGCAGCGTTGACGGATCCTACGAGCAGTACTTC
.,TRBJ2-1,TRBV19,.,CASSISQGGYNEQFF,TGTGCCAGTAGTATTTCTCAGGGGGGGTACAATGAGCAGTTCTTC
.,TRBJ1-1,TRBV5-1,.,CASSLEPGTEAFF,TGCGCCAGCAGCTTGGAACCCGGGACTGAAGCTTTCTTT
.,TRBJ2-1,TRBV5-5,few,CASSFGVSSYNEQFF,TGTGCCAGCAGCTTCGGGGTTAGCTCCTACAATGAGCAGTTCTTC
.,TRBJ2-7,TRBV20-1,few,CSARDLGGAAYEQYF,TGCAGTGCTAGAGATCTAGGAGGGGCTGCCTACGAGCAGTACTTC
.,TRBJ2-7,TRBV3-1,few,CASSQVLSSYEQYF,TGTGCCAGCAGCCAAGTATTGAGCTCCTACGAGCAGTACTTC
.,TRBJ2-3,TRBV29-1,.,CSVNGGQGSTDTQYF,TGCAGCGTCAACGGGGGGCAGGGGAGCACAGATACGCAGTATTTT
TRBD2,TRBJ2-1,TRBV6-5,.,CASSLRTSVGSYNEQFF,TGTGCCAGCAGCTTGAGGACTAGCGTTGGTTCCTACAATGAGCAGTTCTTC
TRBD1,TRBJ2-7,TRBV9,.,CASSVAPDRVPLRYEQYF,TGTGCCAGCAGCGTAGCTCCTGACAGGGTCCCCCTCAGGTACGAGCAGTACTTC
TRBD1,TRBJ1-2,TRBV12-3/TRBV12-4,.,CASSYQTGFYGYTF,TGTGCCAGCAGTTACCAGACAGGGTTCTATGGCTACACCTTC
.,TRBJ2-7,TRBV4-2,.,CASSQEAENYEQYF,TGTGCCAGCAGCCAAGAGGCAGAGAACTACGAGCAGTACTTC
.,TRBJ2-3,TRBV12-3/TRBV12-4,.,CASSLGRGRGRTDTQYF,TGTGCCAGCAGTTTAGGGAGAGGTCGAGGTCGCACAGATACGCAGTATTTT
.,TRBJ2-7,TRBV5-6,.,CASSLGQPPYEQYF,TGTGCCAGCAGCTTGGGCCAGCCTCCCTACGAGCAGTACTTC
TRBD2,TRBJ2-3,TRBV7-2,.,CASSSGGLAGTQYF,TGTGCCAGCAGCTCGGGAGGACTAGCGGGCACGCAGTATTTT
.,TRBJ2-3,TRBV10-2,.,CASSEAAASDTQYF,TGCGCCAGCAGTGAGGCGGCAGCATCAGATACGCAGTATTTT
.,TRBJ2-1,TRBV12-3/TRBV12-4,.,CASTLGQGGRSTQFF,TGTGCCAGCACCCTGGGGCAGGGAGGTCGCTCGACGCAGTTCTTC
.,TRBJ2-5,TRBV10-3,few,CAISERWQQETQYF,TGTGCCATCAGTGAACGATGGCAACAAGAGACCCAGTACTTC
.,TRBJ2-1,TRBV30,few,CAWSGTGLRYNEQFF,TGTGCCTGGAGTGGTACGGGACTTCGCTACAATGAGCAGTTCTTC